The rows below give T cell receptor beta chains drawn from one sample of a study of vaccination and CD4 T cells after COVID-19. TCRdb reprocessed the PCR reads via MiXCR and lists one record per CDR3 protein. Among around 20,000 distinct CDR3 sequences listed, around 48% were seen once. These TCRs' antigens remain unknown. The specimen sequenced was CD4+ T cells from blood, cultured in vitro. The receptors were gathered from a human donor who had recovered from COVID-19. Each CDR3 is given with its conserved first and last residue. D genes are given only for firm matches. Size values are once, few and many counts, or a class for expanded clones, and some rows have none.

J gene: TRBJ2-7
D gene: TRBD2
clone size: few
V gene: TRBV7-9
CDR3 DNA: TGTGCCAGCAGCTTAGCACCGGGGGAGGGGGAGCAGTACTTC
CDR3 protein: CASSLAPGEGEQYF

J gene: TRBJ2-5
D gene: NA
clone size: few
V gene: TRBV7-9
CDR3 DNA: TGTGCCAGCAGCCCAAAAGTCAGGGTGGGCGAGACCCAGTACTTC
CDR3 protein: CASSPKVRVGETQYF

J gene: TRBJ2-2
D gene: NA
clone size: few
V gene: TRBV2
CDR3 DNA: TGTGCCAGCAGTTCGACAGGGAAAAGCGGGAGTATCGGGGAGCTGTTTTTT
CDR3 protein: CASSSTGKSGSIGELFF

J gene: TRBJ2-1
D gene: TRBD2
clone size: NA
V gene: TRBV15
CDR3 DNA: TGTGCCACCAGCTTGACTAGCGGGAGTAGGGGTGAGCAGTTCTTC
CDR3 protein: CATSLTSGSRGEQFF

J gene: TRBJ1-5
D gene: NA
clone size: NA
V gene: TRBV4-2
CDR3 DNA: TGTGCCAGCAGCCAAGATGCGCGAGGGAATCAGCCCCAGCATTTT
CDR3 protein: CASSQDARGNQPQHF

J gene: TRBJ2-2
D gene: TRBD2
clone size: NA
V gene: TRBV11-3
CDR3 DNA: TGTGCCAGCAGCGGCCTAGCGGGGGGGCCGGGGACCGGGGAGCTGTTTTTT
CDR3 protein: CASSGLAGGPGTGELFF

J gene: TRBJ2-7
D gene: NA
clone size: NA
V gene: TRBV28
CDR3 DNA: TGTGCCAGCAGTCCCCACAGGGTCTCCTACGAGCAGTACTTC
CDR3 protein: CASSPHRVSYEQYF

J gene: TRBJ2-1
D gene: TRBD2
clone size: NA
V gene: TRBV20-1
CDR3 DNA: TGCAGTGCTAGAGTAAGGGCGGGAGCCTACAATGAGCAGTTCTTC
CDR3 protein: CSARVRAGAYNEQFF

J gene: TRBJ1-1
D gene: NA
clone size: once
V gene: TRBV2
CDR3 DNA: TGTGCCAGTACCGACTTCATGAACACTGAAGCTTTCTTT
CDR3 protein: CASTDFMNTEAFF

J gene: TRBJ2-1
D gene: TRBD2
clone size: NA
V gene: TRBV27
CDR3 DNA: TGTGCCACGCGGGGGAGCTCCTACAATGAGCAGTTCTTC
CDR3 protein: CATRGSSYNEQFF

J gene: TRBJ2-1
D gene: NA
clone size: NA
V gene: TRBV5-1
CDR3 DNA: TGCGCCAGCAGCTTCGATGGGCTAGCTGTGAACAATGAGCAGTTCTTC
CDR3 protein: CASSFDGLAVNNEQFF

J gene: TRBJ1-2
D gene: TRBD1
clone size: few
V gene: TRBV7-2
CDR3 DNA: TGTGCCAGCAGCTTAGACTCCGGACAGGGGCACGGCTACACCTTC
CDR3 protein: CASSLDSGQGHGYTF

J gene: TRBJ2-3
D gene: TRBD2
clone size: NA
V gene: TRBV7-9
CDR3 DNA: TGTGCCAGCAGCTTAGCTGCAGCGGGACCCACAGATACGCAGTATTTT
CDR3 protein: CASSLAAAGPTDTQYF